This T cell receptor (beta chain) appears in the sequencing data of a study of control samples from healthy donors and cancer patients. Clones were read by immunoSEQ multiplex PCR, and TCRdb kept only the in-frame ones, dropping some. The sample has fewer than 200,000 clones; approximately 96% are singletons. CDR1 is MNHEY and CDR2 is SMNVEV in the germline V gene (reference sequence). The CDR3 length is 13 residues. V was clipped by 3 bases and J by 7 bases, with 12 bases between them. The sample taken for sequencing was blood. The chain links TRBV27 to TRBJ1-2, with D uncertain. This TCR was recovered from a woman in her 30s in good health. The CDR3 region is CASSFGPLRGYTF. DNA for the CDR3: TGTGCCAGCAGTTTTGGACCGCTTCGTGGCTACACCTTC.